This entry describes one T cell receptor (beta chain). PCR was performed a second time for roughly 7 to 11 cycles using a sample-barcoded 5' primer and a J-beta primer mix. MiXCR was run by TCRdb on the 5' RACE reads, yielding one entry per CDR3 protein. This sample has about 800,000 distinct CDR3 sequences, with approximately 25% found just once. The data were obtained in a study of blood T cells in healthy people across ages. They isolated at least 6 million PBMCs from each sample. Germline V gives CDR1 MNHEY, CDR2 SVGEGT. Trimming cost V 8 bases and J 0 bases, with 10 bases left between them. This CDR3 is 14 amino acids long. This sample also appeared in a second study, on T cells of mothers and their children. That source notes: The study recruited a few healthy Caucasian mothers and their six children as donors. Second-round PCR products received sample barcodes and 2-4 random nucleotides from the M1S primer.

The sample consisted of blood. This chain links TRBV6-2 or TRBV6-3 with TRBJ2-2; D remains ambiguous. The receptor comes from a boy aged 5 to 17 in good health. CDR3 nucleotides: TGTGCCAGCGGCGACCTCACGAACACCGGGGAGCTGTTTTTT. This gives the protein CASGDLTNTGELFF.